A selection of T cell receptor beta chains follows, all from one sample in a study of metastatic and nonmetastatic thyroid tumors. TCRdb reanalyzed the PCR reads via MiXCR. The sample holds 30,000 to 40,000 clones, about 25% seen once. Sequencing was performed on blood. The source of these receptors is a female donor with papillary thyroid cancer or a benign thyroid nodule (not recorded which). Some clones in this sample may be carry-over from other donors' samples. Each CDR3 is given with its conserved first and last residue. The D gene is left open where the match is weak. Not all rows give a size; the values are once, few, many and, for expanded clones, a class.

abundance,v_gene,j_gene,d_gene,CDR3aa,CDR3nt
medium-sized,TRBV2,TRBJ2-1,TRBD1,CASRRTGGSNEQFF,TGTGCCAGCAGGCGGACAGGGGGGAGCAATGAGCAGTTCTTC
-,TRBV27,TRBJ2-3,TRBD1,CASSHRGWSVGDTQYF,TGTGCCAGCAGTCACAGGGGTTGGTCAGTCGGAGATACGCAGTATTTT
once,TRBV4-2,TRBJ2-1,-,CASSQESRDYNEQFF,TGTGCCAGCAGCCAAGAATCGCGGGACTACAATGAGCAGTTCTTC
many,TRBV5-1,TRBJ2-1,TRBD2,CASSLGLAGRNEQFF,TGCGCCAGCAGCTTGGGGCTAGCGGGGCGGAATGAGCAGTTCTTC
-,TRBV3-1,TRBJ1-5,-,CASSRDSNQPQHF,TGTGCCAGCAGCCGCGACAGCAATCAGCCCCAGCATTTT
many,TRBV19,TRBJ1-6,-,CASSMVGSPLHF,TGTGCCAGTAGTATGGTGGGATCACCCCTCCACTTT
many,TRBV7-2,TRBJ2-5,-,CASSFPQGPGYF,TGTGCCAGCAGCTTCCCACAGGGCCCTGGGTACTTC
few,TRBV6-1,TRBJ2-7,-,CASSGTSARYGQYF,TGTGCCAGCAGTGGTACCAGCGCGCGCTACGGGCAGTACTTC
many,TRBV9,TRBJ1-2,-,CASSHSGFYTF,TGTGCCAGCAGCCATTCAGGGTTCTACACCTTC
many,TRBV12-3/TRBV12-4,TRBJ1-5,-,CASSLQGGSNQPQHF,TGTGCCAGCAGTCTACAGGGAGGCAGCAATCAGCCCCAGCATTTT
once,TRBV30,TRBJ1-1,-,CAWSWGGGNTEAFF,TGTGCCTGGAGTTGGGGGGGAGGGAACACTGAAGCTTTCTTT
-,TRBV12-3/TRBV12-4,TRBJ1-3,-,CASRDSSGNTIYF,TGTGCCAGCAGGGACAGCTCTGGAAACACCATATATTTT
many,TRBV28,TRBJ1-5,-,CASSSPQSNQPQHF,TGTGCCAGCAGCTCTCCCCAGAGCAATCAGCCCCAGCATTTT
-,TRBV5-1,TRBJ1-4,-,CASSLPSGPNEKLFF,TGCGCCAGCAGCTTACCCTCAGGGCCCAATGAAAAACTGTTTTTT
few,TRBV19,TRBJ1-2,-,CATTPGEGGYTF,TGTGCCACCACGCCAGGGGAGGGAGGCTACACCTTC
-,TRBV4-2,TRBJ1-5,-,CASSQDGQQNQPQHF,TGTGCCAGCAGCCAAGACGGACAGCAGAATCAGCCCCAGCATTTT
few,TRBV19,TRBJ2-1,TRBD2,CASGPGAGGFGEQFF,TGTGCCAGTGGGCCCGGGGCGGGGGGCTTTGGTGAGCAGTTCTTC
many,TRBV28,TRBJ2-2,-,CASQNTGELFF,TGTGCCAGTCAGAACACCGGGGAGCTGTTTTTT
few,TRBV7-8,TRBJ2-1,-,CASSLSRVSYNEQFF,TGTGCCAGCAGTTTATCCAGGGTCTCCTACAATGAGCAGTTCTTC
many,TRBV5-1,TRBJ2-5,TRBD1,CASSLGTGKETQYF,TGCGCCAGCAGCTTGGGGACAGGGAAAGAGACCCAGTACTTC
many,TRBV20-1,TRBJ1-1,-,CSAREGGDTEAFF,TGCAGTGCTAGAGAGGGGGGGGACACTGAAGCTTTCTTT
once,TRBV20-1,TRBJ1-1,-,CSARVGEAFF,TGCAGTGCTAGAGTCGGTGAAGCTTTCTTT
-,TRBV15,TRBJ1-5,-,CATSRGGPDQPQHF,TGTGCCACCAGTCGAGGGGGACCCGATCAGCCCCAGCATTTT
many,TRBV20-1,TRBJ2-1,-,CSARAPQGNNEQFF,TGCAGTGCTAGAGCCCCACAGGGAAACAATGAGCAGTTCTTC
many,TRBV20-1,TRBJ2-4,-,CSATPGSLAKNIQYF,TGCAGTGCTACCCCAGGATCTTTAGCCAAAAACATTCAGTACTTC
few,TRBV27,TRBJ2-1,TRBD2,CASSFNSGRNNEQFF,TGTGCCAGCAGTTTTAATAGCGGGAGGAATAATGAGCAGTTCTTC
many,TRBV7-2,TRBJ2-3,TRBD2,CASSPRSHSGSGADTQYF,TGTGCCAGCAGCCCCCGTTCCCATAGCGGGAGCGGGGCAGATACGCAGTATTTT
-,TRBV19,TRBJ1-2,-,CASSIRVLNYGYTF,TGTGCCAGTAGCATCCGAGTCTTAAACTATGGCTACACCTTC
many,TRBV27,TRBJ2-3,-,CASSLRGQSTDTQYF,TGTGCCAGCAGTTTGCGGGGACAGAGCACAGATACGCAGTATTTT
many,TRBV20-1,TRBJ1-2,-,CSARFGALYGYTF,TGCAGTGCTAGATTCGGGGCTCTCTATGGCTACACCTTC
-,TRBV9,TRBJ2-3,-,CASSVGAASADTQYF,TGTGCCAGCAGCGTAGGGGCGGCCAGCGCAGATACGCAGTATTTT
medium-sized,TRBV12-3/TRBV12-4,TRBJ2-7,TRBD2,CASSLKLLAGQPSYEQYF,TGTGCCAGCAGCCTCAAACTCCTAGCGGGCCAACCTAGCTACGAGCAGTACTTC
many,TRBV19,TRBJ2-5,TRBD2,CASSRETSGRETQYF,TGTGCCAGTAGTCGGGAGACTAGCGGGAGGGAGACCCAGTACTTC
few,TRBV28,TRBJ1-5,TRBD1,CASSRGQVSQPHHF,TGTGCCAGCAGCCGAGGACAGGTTAGTCAGCCCCATCATTTT
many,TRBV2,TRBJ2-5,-,CASTRGGVETQYF,TGTGCCAGCACCAGGGGAGGTGTAGAGACCCAGTACTTC
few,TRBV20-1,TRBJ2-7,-,CSARDRRRPGAGVPHEQYF,TGCAGTGCTAGAGATCGTCGCCGTCCAGGGGCGGGAGTCCCCCACGAGCAGTACTTC
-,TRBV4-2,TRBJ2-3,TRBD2,CASSQDQGLASTDTQYF,TGTGCCAGCAGCCAAGATCAGGGACTAGCTAGCACAGATACGCAGTATTTT
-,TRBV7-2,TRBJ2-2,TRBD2,CASSLAAGGNTWELFF,TGTGCCAGCAGCTTAGCGGCGGGGGGGAACACCTGGGAGCTGTTTTTT
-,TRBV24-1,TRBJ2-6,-,CATYLGLTLSGANVLTF,TGTGCCACCTATTTGGGACTGACACTCTCTGGGGCCAACGTCCTGACTTTC
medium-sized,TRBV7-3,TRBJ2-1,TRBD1,CASSPTGDSYNEQFF,TGTGCCAGCAGCCCAACAGGGGACTCCTACAATGAGCAGTTCTTC
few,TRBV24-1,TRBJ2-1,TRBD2,CATSDFSGTSGNEQFF,TGTGCCACCAGTGACTTCTCCGGGACTAGCGGCAATGAGCAGTTCTTC
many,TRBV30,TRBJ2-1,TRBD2,CAWSVRSGGAYEQFF,TGTGCCTGGAGTGTACGTAGCGGGGGGGCGTATGAGCAGTTCTTC
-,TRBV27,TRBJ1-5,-,CASSLAGRRGDQPQHF,TGTGCCAGCAGTTTGGCGGGCAGGCGAGGTGATCAGCCCCAGCATTTT
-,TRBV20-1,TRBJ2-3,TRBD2,CSARRGGTDTQYF,TGCAGTGCTAGGAGGGGAGGGACAGATACGCAGTATTTT
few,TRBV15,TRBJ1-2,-,CATSRDRAGYTF,TGTGCCACCAGCAGAGACAGGGCGGGCTACACCTTC